This entry lists 30 T cell receptor beta chains sequenced from one sample in a study of T cell repertoires in cytomegalovirus infection (dated by TCRdb to between 2018 and 2021). Reads for this sample came from an Illumina HiSeq 1500. Using fastp trimming at Q25 and MiXCR clonotype assembly, TCRdb reanalyzed the public sequencing data and kept in-frame beta chains. Merged by CDR3 protein, the rows form single entries marked with the most common genes and DNA. The table for this sample lists about 300,000 distinct CDR3 sequences; about 9.2% of them were counted only once. The ten largest clones represent over 2.5% of the sample. Sequenced input: PBMCs. The receptor source for this set is a human donor in good health (CMV status not recorded). Some clones in this sample may be carry-over from other donors' samples.

The gene calls are TRBV20-1 and TRBJ2-4; tentative D call: TRBD1 (6 bases). The V end lost 3 bases, the J end lost 8 bases, and 11 bases lay between the germline ends. This CDR3 contains 12 residues. CDR1 is DFQATT and CDR2 is SNEGSKA in the germline V gene (reference sequence). CDR3: CSASTGSYIQYF. The DNA for the CDR3 is TGCAGTGCTAGTACAGGGTCTTACATTCAGTACTTC.

This clonotype came up a few times. The chain couples TRBV20-1 to TRBJ2-5; 7 positions agree with TRBD2. V shed 3 bases and J 9 bases; nucleotides not matched to a gene: 10. This CDR3 region has 13 residues. Germline V gene sequence: CDR1 DFQATT, CDR2 SNEGSKA (reference sequence). The CDR3 DNA reads TGCAGTGCTAGTTTCCCGACGGGGAGGGCCCAGTACTTC. It encodes CSASFPTGRAQYF.

This clonotype was found many times. The chain is built from TRBV10-3 and TRBJ2-5; 8 nucleotides align to TRBD2. V dropped 7 bases and J dropped 1; count of bases not matched to a gene: 5. The CDR3 totals 14 residues. CDR1 and CDR2 (germline): ENHRY, SYGVKD. The CDR3 protein is CAIKVGGAQETQYF. CDR3 coding DNA: TGTGCCATCAAGGTCGGGGGGGCCCAAGAGACCCAGTACTTC.

This clonotype was seen at least ten times. The CDR3 here is CASSLGVVGGTDTQYF. Written as DNA, the CDR3 is TGTGCCAGCAGTTTAGGAGTGGTGGGAGGCACAGATACGCAGTATTTT. The chain recombines TRBV12-3 or TRBV12-4 with TRBJ2-3; tentatively, D is TRBD2 (5 bases). CDR3 size: 16 residues. Trimming stripped 1 base from V and 1 base from J, with 12 bases between.

This clonotype was seen only a few times. The chain uses TRBV20-1 and TRBJ1-5; the D gene is possibly TRBD1 (5 bases). The CDR3 has 18 residues. Trimming left V 0 bases short and J 1 base short, with 19 bases between. The germline gives CDR1 DFQATT, CDR2 SNEGSKA (reference sequence). For the CDR3, the DNA is TGCAGTGCTAGAGATCGAGTATTGAGTGGGGCCAGCAATCAGCCCCAGCATTTT. This encodes CSARDRVLSGASNQPQHF.

In this sample, this clonotype turned up many times. The chain combines TRBV6-6 with TRBJ2-1, with D possibly called TRBD1 or TRBD2 (7 bases each). V gave up 2 bases and J gave up 7 bases, with 12 bases separating them. The CDR3 runs to 14 residues. Germline V gene data show CDR1 as MNHNY and CDR2 as SVGAGI (reference sequence). CDR3 region: CASSYAGGGNEQFF. The CDR3, as DNA: TGTGCCAGCAGTTACGCAGGGGGAGGGAATGAGCAGTTCTTC.

The chain combines TRBV7-2 with TRBJ1-2; D is unclear. Germline assignment: CDR1 SGHTA and CDR2 FQGNSA. The CDR3 sequence is 14 residues long. The ends were cut back, 3 bases at V and 2 bases at J, with 10 bases in the middle. CDR3 sequence reads: CASSLGLPNYGYTF. In nucleotides, the CDR3 is TGTGCCAGCAGCTTGGGTTTACCCAACTATGGCTACACCTTC.

This clonotype was recorded at least ten times. V is TRBV7-8 and J is TRBJ2-5; perhaps TRBD1 as D (6 bases). CDR1 SGHVS and CDR2 FQNEAQ come from the germline V gene. V was shortened by 5 bases and J by 2 bases, with 15 bases between the two germline ends. This CDR3 has 15 residues. The CDR3, as DNA: TGTGCCAGCAGCCCAAGGCGGCAGGGGCAAGAGACCCAGTACTTC. Translated: CASSPRRQGQETQYF.

This clonotype was detected many times. The chain uses TRBV6-6 and TRBJ2-3; possibly TRBD1 for D (6 bases). The CDR3 is made up of 17 amino acids. Trimming took off 0 bases at V and 2 bases at J, with 15 bases between the two ends. CDR1 is MNHNY and CDR2 is SVGAGI in the germline V gene (reference sequence). CDR3 sequence (DNA): TGTGCCAGCAGTTACTCGGGACATTTAACCGACACAGATACGCAGTATTTT. Translated: CASSYSGHLTDTDTQYF.

The sample holds many counts of this clonotype. V and J are TRBV7-9 and TRBJ1-4; TRBD1 matches at 7 bases. Trimming cost V 5 bases and J 8 bases; bases outside gene matches: 8. The germline V gene encodes CDR1 SEHNR and CDR2 FQNEAQ (reference sequence). The CDR3 is 14 amino acids. As DNA, the CDR3 is TGTGCCAGCAGCGCCACAGGGGCTGAAGAAAAACTGTTTTTT. It specifies CASSATGAEEKLFF.

This clonotype was seen a few times. The chain combines TRBV7-9 with TRBJ1-1; D perhaps matches TRBD1 (6 bases). The CDR3 has 14 amino acids. Germline CDR1 reads SEHNR; CDR2 reads FQNEAQ (reference sequence). With 11 bases removed from V and 1 base from J, the gap between germline ends came to 17 bases. CDR3 residues: CASRGDNRNTEAFF. The CDR3 DNA is TGTGCCTCGCGGGGGGACAATCGGAACACTGAAGCTTTCTTT.

Ten or more counts support this clonotype. The gene calls are TRBV6-5 and TRBJ2-7; either TRBD1 or TRBD2 may supply D (6 bases each). Between the trimmed V and J ends, which lost 6 bases and 7 bases, there was a span of 16 bases. The germline V gene has CDR1 MNHEY and CDR2 SVGAGI. The CDR3 length is 13 residues. Here the CDR3 DNA reads TGTGCCAGCAGGGGGGGCTTACTGGGGGAGCAGTACTTC. Its protein is CASRGGLLGEQYF.

This clonotype has at least ten counts. The CDR3: CASSPIRTGNTIYF. The CDR3 DNA sequence: TGTGCCAGCAGCCCCATCCGGACTGGAAACACCATATATTTT. The chain recombines TRBV14 with TRBJ1-3; no definite D call. V was clipped by 4 bases and J by 2 bases, with 9 bases between them. The CDR3 length is 14 residues. Germline lookup yields CDR1 SGHDN and CDR2 FVKESK.

This clonotype was seen ten or more times. The chain recombines TRBV25-1 with TRBJ1-1; D is ambiguous. CDR1 and CDR2 (germline): MGHDK, SYGVNS. This CDR3 region has 14 residues. V was cut by 5 bases and J by 1 base, with 11 bases left in between. CDR3 in amino acids: CASSNSPTNTEAFF. CDR3 DNA: TGTGCCAGCAGTAACAGCCCCACGAACACTGAAGCTTTCTTT.

This clonotype was detected once. The chain combines TRBV5-1 with TRBJ2-5, with TRBD2 matching over 16 bases. J lost 5 bases, V lost 5 bases, and 9 bases had no gene match. Germline V gene sequence: CDR1 SGHRS, CDR2 YFSETQ. CDR3 length: 17 amino acids. The CDR3 reads CASSLMGLAGGHETQYF. The CDR3 DNA is TGCGCCAGCAGTCTGATGGGACTAGCGGGGGGGCACGAGACCCAGTACTTC.

This clonotype was seen at least ten times. The chain recombines TRBV28 with TRBJ2-3; 11 bases map to TRBD2. V shed 1 base, J shed 11 bases, and the junction held 8 bases outside the gene matches. This CDR3 has 15 amino acids. Germline V gene data show CDR1 as MDHEN and CDR2 as SYDVKM. The chain's CDR3 is CASSLSSGGTPGQYF. CDR3 DNA: TGTGCCAGCAGTTTATCTAGCGGGGGGACCCCCGGGCAGTATTTT.

This clonotype was detected only a few times. The CDR3 region is CSARETADTEAFF. CDR3 DNA: TGCAGTGCTAGAGAGACGGCCGACACTGAAGCTTTCTTT. The rearrangement uses TRBV20-1 and TRBJ1-1; D remains ambiguous. The CDR3 has 13 amino acids. Trimming took 0 bases from V and 3 from J, leaving 8 bases between them. The germline CDR1 and CDR2 sequences are DFQATT and SNEGSKA (reference sequence).

This clonotype was picked up many times. The chain links TRBV20-1 to TRBJ1-2; D may be TRBD1 (5 bases). This CDR3 contains 11 residues. The V gene lost 6 bases and the J gene lost 4 bases, with 9 bases spanning the gap. Germline V lookup: CDR1 DFQATT, CDR2 SNEGSKA (reference sequence). CDR3 in amino acids: CSAPDSYGYTF. The DNA of the CDR3 is TGCAGTGCCCCTGACAGCTATGGCTACACCTTC.

This clonotype was seen only a few times. The chain has TRBV10-3 and TRBJ1-5, with TRBD1 matching over 7 bases. The CDR3 extends over 15 amino acids. Germline CDR1 and CDR2: ENHRY and SYGVKD. The trim removed 2 bases at V and 2 bases at J, leaving 3 bases unmatched. The CDR3 bases are TGTGCCATCAGTGAGGCAGGGGGGGGCAATCAGCCCCAGCATTTT. Translating gives CAISEAGGGNQPQHF.

This clonotype was recorded many times. The V call is TRBV4-2, the J call TRBJ1-1; D is possibly TRBD1 (5 bases). V was shortened by 2 bases and J by 4 bases, with 8 bases between the two germline ends. From germline, CDR1 is LGHNA and CDR2 YNFKEQ. The CDR3 consists of 13 residues. In DNA, the CDR3 is TGTGCCAGCAGCCAATCTCAGGGCACTGAAGCTTTCTTT. Translation gives CASSQSQGTEAFF.

Ten or more counts support this clonotype. V and J are TRBV11-3 and TRBJ2-1; 7 bases match TRBD1. From germline, CDR1 is SGHNT and CDR2 YENEEA. With 4 bases clipped from V and 5 bases from J, the junction kept 5 bases outside the gene matches. The length of the CDR3 is 14 residues. CDR3 residues: CASSSTGVHNEQFF. CDR3 nucleotide sequence: TGTGCCAGCAGCTCCACAGGGGTACACAATGAGCAGTTCTTC.

The gene calls are TRBV28 and TRBJ1-5; tentatively, D is TRBD1 (5 bases). Germline V gene lookup returns CDR1 MDHEN and CDR2 SYDVKM. The V end was cut by 6 bases, the J end by 3 bases, with 15 bases between. CDR3 size: 15 residues. Written as DNA, the CDR3 is TGTGCCAGCAGCAACAGCCAGGGTAACAATCAGCCCCAGCATTTT. It yields the protein CASSNSQGNNQPQHF.

Many counts were recorded for this clonotype. The J gene is TRBJ1-4, the V gene TRBV19; maybe TRBD1 (5 bases). The CDR3 is made up of 17 amino acids. V lost 2 bases, J lost 0 bases, and 13 bases lay in between. CDR1 is LNHDA, CDR2 SQIVND, per germline (reference sequence). This CDR3 is CASSIRDHRATNEKLFF. Written as DNA, the CDR3 is TGTGCCAGTAGTATAAGGGACCACAGAGCAACTAATGAAAAACTGTTTTTT.

J is TRBJ1-1 and V is TRBV6-5, with D possibly being TRBD1 (5 bases). The germline V gene has CDR1 MNHEY and CDR2 SVGAGI. The CDR3 runs 14 residues. V dropped 5 bases and J dropped 14 bases, with 24 bases sitting between them. The chain's CDR3 is CASSAHIWSLEGFF. The CDR3 nucleotides read TGTGCCAGCAGTGCCCACATCTGGAGTCTGGAGGGGTTCTTT.

This clonotype occurred many times. This chain connects TRBV12-3 or TRBV12-4 to TRBJ2-6; perhaps TRBD1 as D (6 bases). This CDR3 spans 17 amino acids. Trimming stripped 5 bases from V and 2 bases from J, with 16 bases between. The CDR3 DNA sequence: TGTGCCAGCAGTCCCCAGATTGGGACACCTGGGGCCAACGTCCTGACTTTC. This gives the protein CASSPQIGTPGANVLTF.

This clonotype appeared a few times. V and J are TRBV28 and TRBJ2-3, with D perhaps TRBD1 (6 bases). The germline CDR1 and CDR2 sequences are MDHEN and SYDVKM. This CDR3 has 11 residues. Trimming cost V 7 bases and J 9 bases, with 11 bases left between them. The CDR3 DNA follows: TGTGCCAGCACTTGGGGGCGCACGCAGTATTTT. As protein: CASTWGRTQYF. Variable domain in full (rest from reference TRBV28 and TRBJ2-3): DVKVTQSSRYLVKRTGEKVFLECVQDMDHENMFWYRQDPGLGLRLIYFSYDVKMKEKGDIPEGYSVSREKKERFSLILESASTNQTSMYLCASTWGRTQYFGPGTRLTVL.

Here the CDR3 reads CASSFRDRGILNGYTF. DNA of the CDR3: TGTGCCAGCAGTTTTAGGGACAGGGGAATTTTAAATGGCTACACCTTC. The gene calls are TRBV28 and TRBJ1-2; 10 bases match TRBD1. The junction had 10 bases not matched to a gene; V was cut back by 3 bases and J by 6 bases. This CDR3 has 16 amino acids. Looked up from germline, CDR1 is MDHEN and CDR2 is SYDVKM.

This chain connects TRBV29-1 to TRBJ1-5; no definite D call. Between the trimmed V and J ends, which lost 8 bases and 0 bases, there was a span of 23 bases. Germline V gives CDR1 SQVTM, CDR2 ANQGSEA. CDR3 length: 17 amino acids. The CDR3 is CSSLAQAGTYSNQPQHF. Written as DNA, the CDR3 is TGCAGCTCCTTGGCCCAGGCGGGAACTTATAGCAATCAGCCCCAGCATTTT.

The chain combines TRBV20-1 with TRBJ1-5; 10 nucleotides agree with TRBD1. Germline assignment: CDR1 DFQATT and CDR2 SNEGSKA (reference sequence). The CDR3 sequence is 16 residues long. After removal of 6 bases from V and 4 bases from J, the junction contained 12 bases not matched to a gene. For the CDR3, the DNA is TGCAGTGCCGTCTACGGGGACAGGGGTGGAAATCAGCCCCAGCATTTT. This sequence encodes CSAVYGDRGGNQPQHF.

At least ten counts were recorded for this clonotype. CDR3 DNA sequence: TGCAGCGTTGTAGAACGCTCTGGGGCCAACGTCCTGACTTTC. This gives the protein CSVVERSGANVLTF. The chain is built from TRBV29-1 and TRBJ2-6; D unclear. Germline V lookup: CDR1 SQVTM, CDR2 ANQGSEA. The length of the CDR3 is 14 residues. The V gene lost 4 bases and the J gene lost 0 bases, with 7 bases spanning the gap.